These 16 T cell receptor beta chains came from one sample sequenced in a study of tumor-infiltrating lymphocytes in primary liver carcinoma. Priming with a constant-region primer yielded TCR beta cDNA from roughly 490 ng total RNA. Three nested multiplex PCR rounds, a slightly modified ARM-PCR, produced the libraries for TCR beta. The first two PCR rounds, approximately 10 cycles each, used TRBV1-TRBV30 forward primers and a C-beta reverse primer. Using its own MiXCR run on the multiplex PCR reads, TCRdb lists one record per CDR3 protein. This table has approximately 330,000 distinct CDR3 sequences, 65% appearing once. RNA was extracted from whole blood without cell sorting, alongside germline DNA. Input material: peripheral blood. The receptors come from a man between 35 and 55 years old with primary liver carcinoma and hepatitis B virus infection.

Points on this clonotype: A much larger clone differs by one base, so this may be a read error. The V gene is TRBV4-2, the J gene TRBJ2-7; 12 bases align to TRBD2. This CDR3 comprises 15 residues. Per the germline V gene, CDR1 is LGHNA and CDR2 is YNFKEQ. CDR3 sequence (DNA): TGTGCCGGCAGCCAAGGACTAGCGGGACTCCACGAGCAGTACTTC. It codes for CAGSQGLAGLHEQYF.

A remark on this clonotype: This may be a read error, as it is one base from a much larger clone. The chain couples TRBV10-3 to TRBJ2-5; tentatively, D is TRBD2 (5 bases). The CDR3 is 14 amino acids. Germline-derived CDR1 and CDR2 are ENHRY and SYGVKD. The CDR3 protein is CATMPSGELTTPYF. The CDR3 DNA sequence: TGTGCCACCATGCCCTCCGGGGAACTAACGACCCCGTACTTC.

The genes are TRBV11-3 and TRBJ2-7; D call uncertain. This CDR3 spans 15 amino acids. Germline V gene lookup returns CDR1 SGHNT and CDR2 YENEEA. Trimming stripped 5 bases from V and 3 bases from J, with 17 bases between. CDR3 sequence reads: CASSQTSGPDYEQYF. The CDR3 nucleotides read TGTGCCAGCAGCCAGACCTCTGGGCCGGACTACGAGCAGTACTTC. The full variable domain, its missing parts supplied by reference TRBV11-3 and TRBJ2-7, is EAGVVQSPRYKIIEKKQPVAFWCNPISGHNTLYWYLQNLGQGPELLIRYENEEAVDDSQLPKDRFSAERLKGVDSTLKIQPAELGDSAVYLCASSQTSGPDYEQYFGPGTRLTVT.

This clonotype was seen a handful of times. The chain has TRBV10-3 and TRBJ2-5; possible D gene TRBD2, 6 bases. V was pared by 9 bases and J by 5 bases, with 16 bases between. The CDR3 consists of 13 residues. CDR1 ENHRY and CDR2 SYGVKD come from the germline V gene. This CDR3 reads CAIGSGLGETQYF. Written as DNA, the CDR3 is TGTGCCATTGGTTCGGGACTCGGGGAGACCCAGTACTTC.

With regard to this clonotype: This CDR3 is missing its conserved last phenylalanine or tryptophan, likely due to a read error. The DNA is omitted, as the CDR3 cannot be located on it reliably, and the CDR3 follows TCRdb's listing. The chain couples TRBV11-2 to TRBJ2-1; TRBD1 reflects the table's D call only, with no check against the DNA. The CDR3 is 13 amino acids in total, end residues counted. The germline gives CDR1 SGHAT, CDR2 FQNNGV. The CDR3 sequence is CASSFRTGGGSFS.

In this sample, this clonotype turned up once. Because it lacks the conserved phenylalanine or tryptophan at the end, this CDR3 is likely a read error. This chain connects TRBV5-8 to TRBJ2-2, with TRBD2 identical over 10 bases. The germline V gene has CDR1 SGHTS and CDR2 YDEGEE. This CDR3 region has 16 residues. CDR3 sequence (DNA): TGTACCAGCAGCCCGGGGACTAGCGAGGTCACCGGGGAGCTGTTTTCT. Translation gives CTSSPGTSEVTGELFS.

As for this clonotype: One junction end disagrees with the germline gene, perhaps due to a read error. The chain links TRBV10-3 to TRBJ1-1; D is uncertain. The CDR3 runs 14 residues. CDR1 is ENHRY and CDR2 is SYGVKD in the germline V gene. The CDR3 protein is CAISSGWVNTEAFF. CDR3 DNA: TGTGCCATCAGTAGTGGATGGGTGAACACTGAGGCTTTCTTT.

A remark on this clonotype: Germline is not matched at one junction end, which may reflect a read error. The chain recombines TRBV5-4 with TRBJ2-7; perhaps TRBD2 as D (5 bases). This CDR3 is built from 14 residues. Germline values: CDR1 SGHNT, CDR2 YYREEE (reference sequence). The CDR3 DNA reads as TGTGCCAACAGCGCGGGCGCGAGTGTCGACGTGCAGTACTTC. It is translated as CANSAGASVDVQYF.

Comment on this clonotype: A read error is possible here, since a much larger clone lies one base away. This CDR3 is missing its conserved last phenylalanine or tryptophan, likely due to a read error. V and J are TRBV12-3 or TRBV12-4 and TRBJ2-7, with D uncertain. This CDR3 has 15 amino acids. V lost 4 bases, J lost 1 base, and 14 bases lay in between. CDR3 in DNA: TGTGCCAGCAGTTCGGACCAGCTGAGATCCTACGAGCAGTACCTC. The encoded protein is CASSSDQLRSYEQYL.

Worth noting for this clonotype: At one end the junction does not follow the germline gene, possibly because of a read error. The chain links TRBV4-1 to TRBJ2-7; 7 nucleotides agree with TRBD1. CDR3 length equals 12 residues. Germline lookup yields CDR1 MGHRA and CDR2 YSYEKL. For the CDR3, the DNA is TGCACCAGCAGCCAAGGGGGCCGCGAGCAGTACTTC. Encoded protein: CTSSQGGREQYF.

DNA of the CDR3: TGTGCCAGCAGCTTATTTCCTAGCGGAAACACCGGGGAGCTGTTTTTT. Its translation is CASSLFPSGNTGELFF. The chain employs TRBV7-3 and TRBJ2-2; 7 positions agree with TRBD2. V gave up 2 bases and J gave up 2 bases; unmatched junction bases: 5. The germline V gene encodes CDR1 SGHTA and CDR2 FQGTGA. The CDR3 extends over 16 amino acids.

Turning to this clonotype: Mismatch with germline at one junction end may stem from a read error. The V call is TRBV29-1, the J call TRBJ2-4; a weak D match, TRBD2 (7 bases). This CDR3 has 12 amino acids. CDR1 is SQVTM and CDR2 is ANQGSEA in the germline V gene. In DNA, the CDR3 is TGCAGTGTTGAAAGAGGGGGGGGCGAGAAGTACTTC. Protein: CSVERGGGEKYF.

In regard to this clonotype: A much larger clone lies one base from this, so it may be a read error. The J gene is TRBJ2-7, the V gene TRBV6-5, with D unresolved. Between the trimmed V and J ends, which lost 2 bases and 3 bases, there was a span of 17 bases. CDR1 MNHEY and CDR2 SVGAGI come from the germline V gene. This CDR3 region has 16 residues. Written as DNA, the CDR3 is TGTGCCAGCAGTTACGGAAGGGCTTCGTCCCTCTACGAGCAGTACTTC. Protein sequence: CASSYGRASSLYEQYF.

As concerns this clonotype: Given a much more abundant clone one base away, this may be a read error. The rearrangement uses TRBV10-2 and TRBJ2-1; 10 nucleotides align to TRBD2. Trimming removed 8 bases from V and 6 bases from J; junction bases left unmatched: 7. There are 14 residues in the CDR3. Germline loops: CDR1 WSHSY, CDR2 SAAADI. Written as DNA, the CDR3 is TGCGCCAGCGCCCCGGGACTAGCGAGCAATGAGCAGTTCTTC. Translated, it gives CASAPGLASNEQFF.

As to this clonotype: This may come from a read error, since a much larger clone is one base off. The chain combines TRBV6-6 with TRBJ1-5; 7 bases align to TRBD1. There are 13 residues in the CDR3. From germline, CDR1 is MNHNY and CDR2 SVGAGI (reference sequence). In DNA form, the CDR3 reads TGTGTCAGCAACCAACAGGGGACTCAGCCCCAGCATTTT. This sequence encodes CVSNQQGTQPQHF.

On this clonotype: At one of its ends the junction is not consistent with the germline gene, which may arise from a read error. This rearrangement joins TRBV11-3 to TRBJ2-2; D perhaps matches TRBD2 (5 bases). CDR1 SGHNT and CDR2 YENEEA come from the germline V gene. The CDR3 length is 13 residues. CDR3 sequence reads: CASSSKPTGELFF. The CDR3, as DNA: TGTGCCAGCAGCTCGAAACCGACCGGGGAGCTGTTCTTT.